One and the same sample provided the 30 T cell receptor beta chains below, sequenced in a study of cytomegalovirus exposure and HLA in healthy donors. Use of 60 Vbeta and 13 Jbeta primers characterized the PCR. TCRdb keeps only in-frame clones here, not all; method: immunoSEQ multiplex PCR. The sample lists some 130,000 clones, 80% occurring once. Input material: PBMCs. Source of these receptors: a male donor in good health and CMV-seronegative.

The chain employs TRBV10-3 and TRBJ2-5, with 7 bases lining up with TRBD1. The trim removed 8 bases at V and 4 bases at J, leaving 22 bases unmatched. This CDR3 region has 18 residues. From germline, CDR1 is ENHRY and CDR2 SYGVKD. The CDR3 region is CAIGAPGTEFPFLETQYF. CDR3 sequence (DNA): TGTGCCATCGGGGCGCCCGGGACAGAATTTCCGTTCCTAGAGACCCAGTACTTC.

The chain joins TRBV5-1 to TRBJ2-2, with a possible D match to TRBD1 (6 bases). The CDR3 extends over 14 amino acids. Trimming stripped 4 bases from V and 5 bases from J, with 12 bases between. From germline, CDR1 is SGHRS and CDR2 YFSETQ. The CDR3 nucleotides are TGCGCCAGCAGCCCGTTCCAGGGGACCGGGGAGCTGTTTTTT. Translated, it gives CASSPFQGTGELFF.

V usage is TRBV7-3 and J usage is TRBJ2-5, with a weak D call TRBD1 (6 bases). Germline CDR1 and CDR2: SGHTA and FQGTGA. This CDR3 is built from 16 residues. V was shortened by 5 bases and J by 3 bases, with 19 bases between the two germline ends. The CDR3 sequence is CASSQGQGLEKETQYF. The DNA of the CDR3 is TGTGCCAGCAGCCAGGGGCAGGGCCTAGAAAAAGAGACCCAGTACTTC.

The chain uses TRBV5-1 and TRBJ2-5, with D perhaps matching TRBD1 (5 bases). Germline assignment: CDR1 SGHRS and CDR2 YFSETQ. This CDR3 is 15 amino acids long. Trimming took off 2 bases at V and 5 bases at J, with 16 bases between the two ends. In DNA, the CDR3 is TGCGCCAGCAGCTTTATAGGGGTCGAAGGGGAGACCCAGTACTTC. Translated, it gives CASSFIGVEGETQYF.

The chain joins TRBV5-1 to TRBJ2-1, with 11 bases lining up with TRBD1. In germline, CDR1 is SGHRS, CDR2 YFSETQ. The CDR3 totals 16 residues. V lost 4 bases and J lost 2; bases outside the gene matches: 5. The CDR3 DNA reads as TGCGCCAGCAGCCCGGGACAGGGGGTCCCCTACAATGAGCAGTTCTTC. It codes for CASSPGQGVPYNEQFF.

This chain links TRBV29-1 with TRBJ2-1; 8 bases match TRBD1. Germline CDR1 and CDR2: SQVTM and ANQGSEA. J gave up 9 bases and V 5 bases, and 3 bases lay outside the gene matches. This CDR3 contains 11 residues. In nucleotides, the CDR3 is TGCAGCGTTCGACAGGGGTCTGAGCAGTTCTTC. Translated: CSVRQGSEQFF.

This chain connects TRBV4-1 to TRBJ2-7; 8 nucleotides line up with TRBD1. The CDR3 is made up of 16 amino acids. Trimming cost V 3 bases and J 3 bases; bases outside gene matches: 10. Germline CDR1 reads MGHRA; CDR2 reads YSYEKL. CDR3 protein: CASSQTGQALDYEQYF. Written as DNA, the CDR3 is TGCGCCAGCAGCCAGACGGGACAGGCACTCGACTACGAGCAGTACTTC.

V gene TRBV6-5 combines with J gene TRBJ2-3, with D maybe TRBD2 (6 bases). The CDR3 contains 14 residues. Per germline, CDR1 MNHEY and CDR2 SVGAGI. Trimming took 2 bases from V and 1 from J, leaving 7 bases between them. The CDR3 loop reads CASSYGGGTDTQYF. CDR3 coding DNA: TGTGCCAGCAGTTACGGCGGGGGCACAGATACGCAGTATTTT.

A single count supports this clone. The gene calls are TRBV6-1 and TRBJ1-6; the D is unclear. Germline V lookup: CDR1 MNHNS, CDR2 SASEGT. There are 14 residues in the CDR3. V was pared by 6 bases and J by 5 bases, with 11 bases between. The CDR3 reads CASRDSVNNSPLHF. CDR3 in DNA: TGTGCCAGCAGGGACTCAGTAAATAATTCACCCCTCCACTTT.

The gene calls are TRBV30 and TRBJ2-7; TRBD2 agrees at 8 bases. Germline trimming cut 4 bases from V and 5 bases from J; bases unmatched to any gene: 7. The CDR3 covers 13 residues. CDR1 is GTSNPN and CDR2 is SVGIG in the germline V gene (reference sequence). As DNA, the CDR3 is TGTGCCTGGAAGGGAGGGGGACTAGACGAGCAGTACTTC. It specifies CAWKGGGLDEQYF.

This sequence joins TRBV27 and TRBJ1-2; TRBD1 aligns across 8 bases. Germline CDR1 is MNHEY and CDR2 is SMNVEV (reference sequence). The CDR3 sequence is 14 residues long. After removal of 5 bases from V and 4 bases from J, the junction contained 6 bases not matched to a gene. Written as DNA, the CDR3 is TGTGCCAGCAGTCCGGACAGGGCTGCCTATGGCTACACCTTC. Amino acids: CASSPDRAAYGYTF.

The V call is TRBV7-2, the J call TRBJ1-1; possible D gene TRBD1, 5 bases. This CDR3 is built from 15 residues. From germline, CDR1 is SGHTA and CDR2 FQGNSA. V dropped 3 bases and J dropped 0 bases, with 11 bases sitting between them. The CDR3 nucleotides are TGTGCCAGCAGCTTTGGGGGGACGGTGAACACTGAAGCTTTCTTT. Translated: CASSFGGTVNTEAFF.

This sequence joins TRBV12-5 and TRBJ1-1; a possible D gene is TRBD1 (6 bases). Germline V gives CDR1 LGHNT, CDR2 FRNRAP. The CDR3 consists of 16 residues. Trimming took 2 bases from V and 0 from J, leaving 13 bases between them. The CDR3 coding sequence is TGTGCTAGTGGTTTGTCCCTAGGACAGATGAACACTGAAGCTTTCTTT. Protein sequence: CASGLSLGQMNTEAFF.

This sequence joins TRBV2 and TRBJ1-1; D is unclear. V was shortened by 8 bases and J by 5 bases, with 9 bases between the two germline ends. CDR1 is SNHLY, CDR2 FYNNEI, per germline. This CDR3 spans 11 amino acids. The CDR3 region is CASWVGTEAFF. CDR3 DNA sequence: TGTGCCAGCTGGGTCGGGACTGAAGCTTTCTTT.

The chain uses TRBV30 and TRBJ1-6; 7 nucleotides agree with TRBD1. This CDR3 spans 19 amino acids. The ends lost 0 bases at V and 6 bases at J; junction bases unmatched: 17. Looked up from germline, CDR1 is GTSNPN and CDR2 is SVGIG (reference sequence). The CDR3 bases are TGTGCCTGGAGTGTACCAGGCAGGGGGGTTTTCTTTGGTAATTCACCCCTCCACTTT. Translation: CAWSVPGRGVFFGNSPLHF.

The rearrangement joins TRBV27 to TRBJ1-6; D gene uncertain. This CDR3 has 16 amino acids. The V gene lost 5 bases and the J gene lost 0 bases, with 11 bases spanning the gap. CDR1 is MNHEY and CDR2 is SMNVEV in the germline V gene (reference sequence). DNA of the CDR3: TGTGCCAGCAGTCCTGTACAGAGCTCCTATAATTCACCCCTCCACTTT. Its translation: CASSPVQSSYNSPLHF.

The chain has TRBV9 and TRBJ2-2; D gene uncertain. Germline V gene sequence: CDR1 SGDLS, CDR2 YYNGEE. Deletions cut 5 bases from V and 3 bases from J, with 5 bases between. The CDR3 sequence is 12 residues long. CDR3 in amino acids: CASRADTGELFF. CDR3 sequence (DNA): TGTGCCAGCAGGGCTGACACCGGGGAGCTGTTTTTT.

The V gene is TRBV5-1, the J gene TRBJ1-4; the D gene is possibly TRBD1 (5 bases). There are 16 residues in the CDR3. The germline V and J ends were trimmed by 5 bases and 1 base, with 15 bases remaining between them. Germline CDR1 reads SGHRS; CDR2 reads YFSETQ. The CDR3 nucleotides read TGCGCCAGCAGACGAGACAACGGGGGAACTAATGAAAAACTGTTTTTT. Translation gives CASRRDNGGTNEKLFF.

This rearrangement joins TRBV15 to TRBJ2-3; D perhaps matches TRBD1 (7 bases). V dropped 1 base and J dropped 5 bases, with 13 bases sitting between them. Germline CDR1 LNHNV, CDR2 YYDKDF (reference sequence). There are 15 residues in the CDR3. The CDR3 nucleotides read TGTGCCACCAGCAGAGTGCAGGGGGGAAAAGATACGCAGTATTTT. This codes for CATSRVQGGKDTQYF.

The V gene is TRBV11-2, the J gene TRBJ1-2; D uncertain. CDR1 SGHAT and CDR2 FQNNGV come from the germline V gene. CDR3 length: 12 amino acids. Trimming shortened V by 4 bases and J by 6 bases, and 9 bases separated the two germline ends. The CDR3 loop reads CASSSHGDGYTF. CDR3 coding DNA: TGTGCCAGCAGCTCCCACGGGGATGGCTACACCTTC.

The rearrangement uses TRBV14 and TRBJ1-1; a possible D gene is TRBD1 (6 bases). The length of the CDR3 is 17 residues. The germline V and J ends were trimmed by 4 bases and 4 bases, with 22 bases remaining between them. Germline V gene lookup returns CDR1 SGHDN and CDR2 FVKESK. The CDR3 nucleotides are TGTGCCAGCAGCCGCCGGGACACCCAACCCGGGGCCACTGAAGCTTTCTTT. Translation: CASSRRDTQPGATEAFF.

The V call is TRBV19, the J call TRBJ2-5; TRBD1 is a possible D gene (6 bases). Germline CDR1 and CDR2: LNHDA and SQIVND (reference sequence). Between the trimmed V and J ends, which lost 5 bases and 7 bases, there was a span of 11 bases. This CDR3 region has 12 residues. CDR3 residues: CASSFSRGTQYF. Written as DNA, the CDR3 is TGTGCCAGTAGTTTCTCCAGGGGGACCCAGTACTTC.

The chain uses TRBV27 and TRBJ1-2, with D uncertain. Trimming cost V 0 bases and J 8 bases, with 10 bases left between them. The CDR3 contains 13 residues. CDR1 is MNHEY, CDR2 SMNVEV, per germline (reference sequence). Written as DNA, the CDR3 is TGTGCCAGCAGTTTATCCGGGTTACGGGGCTACACCTTC. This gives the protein CASSLSGLRGYTF.

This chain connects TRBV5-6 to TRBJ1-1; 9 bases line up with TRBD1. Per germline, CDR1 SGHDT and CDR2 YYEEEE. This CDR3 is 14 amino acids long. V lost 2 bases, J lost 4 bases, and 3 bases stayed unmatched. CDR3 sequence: CASSFRQGGTEAFF. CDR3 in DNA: TGTGCCAGCAGCTTCAGACAGGGGGGCACTGAAGCTTTCTTT.

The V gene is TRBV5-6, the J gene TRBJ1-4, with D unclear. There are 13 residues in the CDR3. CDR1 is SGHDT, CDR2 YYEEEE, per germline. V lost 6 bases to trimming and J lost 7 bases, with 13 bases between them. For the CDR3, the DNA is TGTGCCAGCAAGCGGGGAGGGCCTGAAAAACTGTTTTTT. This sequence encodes CASKRGGPEKLFF.

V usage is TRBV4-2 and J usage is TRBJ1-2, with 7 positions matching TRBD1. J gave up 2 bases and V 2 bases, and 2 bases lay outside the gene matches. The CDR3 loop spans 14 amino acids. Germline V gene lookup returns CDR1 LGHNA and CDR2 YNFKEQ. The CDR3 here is CASSQMTGNYGYTF. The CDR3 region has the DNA TGTGCCAGCAGCCAAATGACAGGGAACTATGGCTACACCTTC.

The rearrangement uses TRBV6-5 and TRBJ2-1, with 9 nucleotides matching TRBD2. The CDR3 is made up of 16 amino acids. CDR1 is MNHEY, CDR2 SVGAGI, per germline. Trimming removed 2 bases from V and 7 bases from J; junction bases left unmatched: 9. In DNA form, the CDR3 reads TGTGCCAGCAGTTACAGCGCGGGGGCGGGAGGGAATGAGCAGTTCTTC. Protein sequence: CASSYSAGAGGNEQFF.

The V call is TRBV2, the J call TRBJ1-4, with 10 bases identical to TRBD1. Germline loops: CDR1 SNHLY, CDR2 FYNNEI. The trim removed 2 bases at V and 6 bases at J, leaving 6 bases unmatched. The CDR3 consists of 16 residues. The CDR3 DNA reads TGTGCCAGCAGTGAAACTTTAGGGACAGGGGATGAAAAACTGTTTTTT. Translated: CASSETLGTGDEKLFF.

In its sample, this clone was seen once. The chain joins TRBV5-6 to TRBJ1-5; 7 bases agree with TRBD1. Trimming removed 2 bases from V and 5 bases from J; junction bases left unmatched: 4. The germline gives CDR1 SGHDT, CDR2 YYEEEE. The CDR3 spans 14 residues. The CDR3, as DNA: TGTGCCAGCAGCTTAGGCAGGGGGTATCAGCCCCAGCATTTT. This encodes CASSLGRGYQPQHF.

The CDR3 sequence: CASSTTGSTDTQYF. The CDR3 bases are TGTGCCAGTAGTACGACAGGGAGCACAGATACGCAGTATTTT. V usage is TRBV19 and J usage is TRBJ2-3; 7 bases are a match to TRBD1. Germline V gene sequence: CDR1 LNHDA, CDR2 SQIVND (reference sequence). Unmatched junction bases numbered 1, after V lost 4 bases and J lost 0 bases. The CDR3 totals 14 residues.